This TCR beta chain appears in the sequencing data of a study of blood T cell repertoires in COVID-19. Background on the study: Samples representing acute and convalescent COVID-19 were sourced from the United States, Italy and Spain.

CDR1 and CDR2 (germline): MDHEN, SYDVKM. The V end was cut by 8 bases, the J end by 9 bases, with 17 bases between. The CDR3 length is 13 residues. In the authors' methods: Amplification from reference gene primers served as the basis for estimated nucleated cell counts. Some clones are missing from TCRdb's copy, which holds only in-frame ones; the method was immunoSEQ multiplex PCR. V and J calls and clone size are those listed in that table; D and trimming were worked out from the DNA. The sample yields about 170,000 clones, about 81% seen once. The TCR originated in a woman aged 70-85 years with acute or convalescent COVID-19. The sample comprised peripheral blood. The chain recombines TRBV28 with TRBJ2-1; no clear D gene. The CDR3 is CASGVGSTREQFF. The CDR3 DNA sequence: TGTGCCAGCGGAGTAGGAAGCACCCGTGAGCAGTTCTTC.